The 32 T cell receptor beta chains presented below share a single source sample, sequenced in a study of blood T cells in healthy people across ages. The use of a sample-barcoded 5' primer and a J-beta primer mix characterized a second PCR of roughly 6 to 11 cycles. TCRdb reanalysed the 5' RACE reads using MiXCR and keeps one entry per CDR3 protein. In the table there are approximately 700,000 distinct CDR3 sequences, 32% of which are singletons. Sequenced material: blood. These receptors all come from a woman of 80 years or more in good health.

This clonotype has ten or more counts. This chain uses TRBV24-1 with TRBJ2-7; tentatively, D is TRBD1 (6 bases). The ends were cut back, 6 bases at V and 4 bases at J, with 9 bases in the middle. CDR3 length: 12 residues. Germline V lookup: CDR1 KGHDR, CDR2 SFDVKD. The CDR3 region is CATSLQGYEQYF. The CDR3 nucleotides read TGTGCCACCAGTTTACAGGGTTACGAGCAGTACTTC.

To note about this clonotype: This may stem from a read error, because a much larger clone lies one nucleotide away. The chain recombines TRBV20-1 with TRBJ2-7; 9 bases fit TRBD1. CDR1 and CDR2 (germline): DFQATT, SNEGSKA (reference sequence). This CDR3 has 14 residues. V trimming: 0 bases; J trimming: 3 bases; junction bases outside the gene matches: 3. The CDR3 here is CSARDSDRGYEQYF. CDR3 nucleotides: TGCAGTGCTAGAGACTCGGACAGGGGCTACGAGCAGTACTTC.

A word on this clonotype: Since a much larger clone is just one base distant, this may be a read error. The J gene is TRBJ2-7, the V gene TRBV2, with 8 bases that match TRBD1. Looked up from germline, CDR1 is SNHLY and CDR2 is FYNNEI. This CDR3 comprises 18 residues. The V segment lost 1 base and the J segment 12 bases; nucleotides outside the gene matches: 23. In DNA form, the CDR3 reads TGTGCCAGCAGTGAAGGACAGGGGCCCTCGGTTTACCAAGAGACCCGGTACTTC. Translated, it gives CASSEGQGPSVYQETRYF.

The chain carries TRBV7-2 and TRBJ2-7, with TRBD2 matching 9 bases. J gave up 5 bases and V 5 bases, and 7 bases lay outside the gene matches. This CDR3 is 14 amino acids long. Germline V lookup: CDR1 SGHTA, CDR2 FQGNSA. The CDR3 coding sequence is TGTGCCAGCAGCGGCGGGACTAGCTTCCACGAGCAGTACTTC. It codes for CASSGGTSFHEQYF.

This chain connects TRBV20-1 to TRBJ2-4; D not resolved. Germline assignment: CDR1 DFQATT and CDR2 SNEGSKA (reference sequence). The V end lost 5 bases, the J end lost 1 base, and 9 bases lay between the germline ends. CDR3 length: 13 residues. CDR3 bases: TGCAGTGCTGCATTCGCGGCCAAAAACATTCAGTACTTC. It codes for CSAAFAAKNIQYF.

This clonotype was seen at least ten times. The CDR3 protein is CASSFLQGGNEQFF. CDR3 sequence (DNA): TGTGCCAGCAGCTTTCTACAGGGTGGTAATGAGCAGTTCTTC. The chain combines TRBV7-2 with TRBJ2-1; weak D call: TRBD1 (6 bases). Trimming pared 3 bases from V and 7 bases from J, leaving 13 bases between. Germline V gene lookup returns CDR1 SGHTA and CDR2 FQGNSA. This CDR3 is built from 14 residues.

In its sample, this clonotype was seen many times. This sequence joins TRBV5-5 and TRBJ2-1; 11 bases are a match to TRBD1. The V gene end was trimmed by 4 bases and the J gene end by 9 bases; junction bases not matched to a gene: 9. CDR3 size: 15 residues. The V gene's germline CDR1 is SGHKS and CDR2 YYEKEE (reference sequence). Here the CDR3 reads CASSLPGQGGREQFF. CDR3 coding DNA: TGTGCCAGCAGCCTTCCGGGACAGGGGGGGCGTGAGCAGTTCTTC.

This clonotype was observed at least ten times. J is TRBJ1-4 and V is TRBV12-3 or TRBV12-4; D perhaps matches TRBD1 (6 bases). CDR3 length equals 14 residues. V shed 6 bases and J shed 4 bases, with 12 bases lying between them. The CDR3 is CASRGGAFNEKLFF. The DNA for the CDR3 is TGTGCCAGCAGGGGGGGGGCGTTTAATGAAAAACTGTTTTTT.

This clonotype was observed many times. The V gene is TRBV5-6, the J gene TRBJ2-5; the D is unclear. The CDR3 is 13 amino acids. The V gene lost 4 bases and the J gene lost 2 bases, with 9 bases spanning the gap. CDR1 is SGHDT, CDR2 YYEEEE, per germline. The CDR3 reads CASSPAYQETQYF. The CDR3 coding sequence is TGTGCCAGCAGCCCTGCGTATCAAGAGACCCAGTACTTC. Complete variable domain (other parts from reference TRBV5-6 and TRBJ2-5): DAGVTQSPTHLIKTRGQQVTLRCSPKSGHDTVSWYQQALGQGPQFIFQYYEEEERQRGNFPDRFSGHQFPNYSSELNVNALLLGDSALYLCASSPAYQETQYFGPGTRLLVL.

The DNA of the CDR3 is TGTGCCAGCAGCTTCGGGAGCAGGGTCCAGGAGACCCAGTACTTC. Translated: CASSFGSRVQETQYF. The chain links TRBV11-1 to TRBJ2-5, with D possibly TRBD2 on 6 matching bases. V was shortened by 3 bases and J by 5 bases, with 16 bases between the two germline ends. CDR3 length: 15 residues. Germline CDR1 SGHAT, CDR2 FQDESV (reference sequence). The complete variable domain, with remaining parts taken from reference TRBV11-1 and TRBJ2-5, reads EAEVAQSPRYKITEKSQAVAFWCDPISGHATLYWYRQILGQGPELLVQFQDESVVDDSQLPKDRFSAERLKGVDSTLKIQPAELGDSAMYLCASSFGSRVQETQYFGPGTRLLVL.

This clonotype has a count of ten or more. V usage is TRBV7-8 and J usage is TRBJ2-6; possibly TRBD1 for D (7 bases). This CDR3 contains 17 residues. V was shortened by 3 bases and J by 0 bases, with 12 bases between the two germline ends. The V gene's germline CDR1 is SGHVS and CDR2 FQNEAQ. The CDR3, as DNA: TGTGCCAGCAGCTTCGGAGGGGGCAGCTCTGGGGCCAACGTCCTGACTTTC. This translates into CASSFGGGSSGANVLTF.

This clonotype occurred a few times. The chain's CDR3 is CASSYSRTSGGTYEQYF. The CDR3 DNA follows: TGTGCCAGCAGTTACTCGAGGACTAGCGGGGGTACCTACGAGCAGTACTTC. J is TRBJ2-4 and V is TRBV6-5; 13 nucleotides agree with TRBD2. The DNA matches TRBJ2-7 better at its end, which makes the J call doubtful. CDR1 is MNHEY, CDR2 SVGAGI, per germline. CDR3 length equals 17 residues.

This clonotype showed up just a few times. DNA for the CDR3: TGCGCCAGCAGCGGCGGGACAGAGGCAACCGGGGAGCTGTTTTTT. It specifies CASSGGTEATGELFF. The genes are TRBV5-1 and TRBJ2-2, with D maybe TRBD1 (7 bases). The V gene's germline CDR1 is SGHRS and CDR2 YFSETQ. The germline V and J ends were trimmed by 4 bases and 5 bases, with 15 bases remaining between them. The CDR3 spans 15 residues.

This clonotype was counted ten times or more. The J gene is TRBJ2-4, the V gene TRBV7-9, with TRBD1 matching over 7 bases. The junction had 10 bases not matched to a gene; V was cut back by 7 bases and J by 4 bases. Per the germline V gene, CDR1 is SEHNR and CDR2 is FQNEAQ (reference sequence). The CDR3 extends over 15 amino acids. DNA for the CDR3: TGTGCCAGCAACGCAGTGGGACAGTTAAAAAACATTCAGTACTTC. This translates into CASNAVGQLKNIQYF.

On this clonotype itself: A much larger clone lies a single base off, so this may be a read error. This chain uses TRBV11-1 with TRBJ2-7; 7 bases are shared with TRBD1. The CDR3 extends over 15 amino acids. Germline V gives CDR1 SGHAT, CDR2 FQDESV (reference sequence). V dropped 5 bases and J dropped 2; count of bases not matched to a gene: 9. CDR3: CASSPFTGVAYEQYF. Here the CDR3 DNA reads TGTGCCAGCAGCCCATTCACAGGGGTGGCCTACGAGCAGTACTTC. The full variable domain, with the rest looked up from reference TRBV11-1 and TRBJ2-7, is EAEVAQSPRYKITEKSQAVAFWCDPISGHATLYWYRQILGQGPELLVQFQDESVVDDSQLPKDRFSAERLKGVDSTLKIQPAELGDSAMYLCASSPFTGVAYEQYFGPGTRLTVT.

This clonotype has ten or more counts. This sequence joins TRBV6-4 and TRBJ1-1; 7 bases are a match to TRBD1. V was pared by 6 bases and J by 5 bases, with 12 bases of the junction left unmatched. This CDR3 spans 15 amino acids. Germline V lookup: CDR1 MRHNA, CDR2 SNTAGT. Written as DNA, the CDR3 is TGTGCCAGCAGCCCTGGGACAGCGGCCCTAACTGAAGCTTTCTTT. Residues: CASSPGTAALTEAFF.

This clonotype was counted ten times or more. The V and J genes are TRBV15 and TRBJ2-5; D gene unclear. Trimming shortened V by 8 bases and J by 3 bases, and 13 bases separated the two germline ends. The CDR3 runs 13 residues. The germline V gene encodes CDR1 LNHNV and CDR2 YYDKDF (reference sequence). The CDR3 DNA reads TGTGCCACCGCTTTGACGGCAGAAGAGACCCAGTACTTC. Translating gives CATALTAEETQYF.

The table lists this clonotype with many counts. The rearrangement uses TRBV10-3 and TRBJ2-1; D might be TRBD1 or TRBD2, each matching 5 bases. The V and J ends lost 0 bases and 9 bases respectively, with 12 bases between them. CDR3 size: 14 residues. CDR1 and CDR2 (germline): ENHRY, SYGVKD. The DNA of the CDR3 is TGTGCCATCAGTGAGTCGAGCAGGGCGGGTGAGCAGTTCTTC. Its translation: CAISESSRAGEQFF.

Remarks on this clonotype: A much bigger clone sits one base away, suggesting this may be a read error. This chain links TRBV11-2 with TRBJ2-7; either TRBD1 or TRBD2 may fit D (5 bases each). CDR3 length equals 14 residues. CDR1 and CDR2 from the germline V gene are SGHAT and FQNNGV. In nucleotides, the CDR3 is TGTGCCAGCAGCCCCGACCCGGGACGGTACGGGCAGTACTTC. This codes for CASSPDPGRYGQYF. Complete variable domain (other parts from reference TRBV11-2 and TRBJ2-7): EAGVAQSPRYKIIEKRQSVAFWCNPISGHATLYWYQQILGQGPKLLIQFQNNGVVDDSQLPKDRFSAERLKGVDSTLKIQPAKLEDSAVYLCASSPDPGRYGQYFGPGTRLTVT.

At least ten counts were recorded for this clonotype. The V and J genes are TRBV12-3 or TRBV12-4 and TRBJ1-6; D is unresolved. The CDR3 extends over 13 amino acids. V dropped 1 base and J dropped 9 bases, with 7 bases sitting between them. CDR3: CASSLGSPSPLHF. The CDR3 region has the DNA TGTGCCAGCAGTTTAGGTTCTCCTTCACCCCTCCACTTT.

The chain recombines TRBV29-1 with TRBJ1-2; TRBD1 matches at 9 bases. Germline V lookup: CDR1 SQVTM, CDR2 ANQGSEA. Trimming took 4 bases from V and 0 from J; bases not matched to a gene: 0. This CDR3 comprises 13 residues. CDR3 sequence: CSVGQGANYGYTF. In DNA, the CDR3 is TGCAGCGTTGGACAGGGGGCTAACTATGGCTACACCTTC.

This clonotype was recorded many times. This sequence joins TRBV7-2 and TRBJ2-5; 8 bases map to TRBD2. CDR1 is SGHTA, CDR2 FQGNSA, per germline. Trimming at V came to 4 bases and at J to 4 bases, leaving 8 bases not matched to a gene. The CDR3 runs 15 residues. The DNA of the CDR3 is TGTGCCAGCAGCTCTCCAGGCCGGGGGGGAGAGACCCAGTACTTC. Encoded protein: CASSSPGRGGETQYF.

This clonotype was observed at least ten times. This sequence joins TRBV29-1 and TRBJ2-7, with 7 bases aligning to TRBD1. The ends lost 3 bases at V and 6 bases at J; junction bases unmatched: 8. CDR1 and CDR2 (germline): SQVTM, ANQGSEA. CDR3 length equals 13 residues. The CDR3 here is CSVEGYYRGEQYF. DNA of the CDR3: TGCAGCGTTGAGGGATATTACAGGGGCGAGCAGTACTTC.

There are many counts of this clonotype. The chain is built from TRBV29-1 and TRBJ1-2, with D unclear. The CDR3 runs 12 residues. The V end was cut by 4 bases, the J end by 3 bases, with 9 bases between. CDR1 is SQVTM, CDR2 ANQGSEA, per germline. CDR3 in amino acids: CSVGRRHYGYTF. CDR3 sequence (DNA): TGCAGCGTTGGCCGCAGACACTATGGCTACACCTTC.

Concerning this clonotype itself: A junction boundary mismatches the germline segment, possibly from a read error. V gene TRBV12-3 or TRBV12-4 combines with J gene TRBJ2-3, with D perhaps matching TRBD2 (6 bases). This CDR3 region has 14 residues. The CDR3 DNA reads TGTGCCAGCAGTCCGCGGGGACGACCAGATGCGCAGTATTTT. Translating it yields CASSPRGRPDAQYF.

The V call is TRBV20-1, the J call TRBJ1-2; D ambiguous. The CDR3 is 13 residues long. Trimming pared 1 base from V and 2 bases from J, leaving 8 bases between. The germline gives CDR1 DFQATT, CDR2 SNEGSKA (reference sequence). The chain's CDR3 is CSARVGMNYGYTF. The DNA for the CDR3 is TGCAGTGCTAGAGTCGGGATGAACTATGGCTACACCTTC.

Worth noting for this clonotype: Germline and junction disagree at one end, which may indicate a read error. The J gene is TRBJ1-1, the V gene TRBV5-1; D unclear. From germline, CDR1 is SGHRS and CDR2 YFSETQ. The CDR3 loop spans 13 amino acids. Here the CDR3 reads CASRLVSRTEAFF. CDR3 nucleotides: TGCGCCAGCAGGTTGGTCAGTAGGACTGAAGCTTTCTTT.

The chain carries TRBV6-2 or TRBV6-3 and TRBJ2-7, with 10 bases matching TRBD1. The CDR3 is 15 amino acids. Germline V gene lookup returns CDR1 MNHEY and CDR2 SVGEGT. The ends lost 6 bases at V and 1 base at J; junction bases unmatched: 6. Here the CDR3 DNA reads TGTGCCAGCAGAGATCCGGGACAGGGGTCCTACGAGCAGTACTTC. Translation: CASRDPGQGSYEQYF.

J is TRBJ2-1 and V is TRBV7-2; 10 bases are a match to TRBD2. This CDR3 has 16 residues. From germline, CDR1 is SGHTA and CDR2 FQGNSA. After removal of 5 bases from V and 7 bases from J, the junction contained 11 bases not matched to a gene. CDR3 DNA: TGTGCCAGCAGCCCCCGGGGAAGCGGGGGGGCAAATGAGCAGTTCTTC. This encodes CASSPRGSGGANEQFF.

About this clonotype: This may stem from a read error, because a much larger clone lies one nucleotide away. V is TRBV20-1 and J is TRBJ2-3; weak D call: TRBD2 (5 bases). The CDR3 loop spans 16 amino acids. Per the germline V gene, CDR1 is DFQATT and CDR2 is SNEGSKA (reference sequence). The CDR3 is CRAESHRAGSTDTQYF. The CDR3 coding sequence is TGCCGTGCAGAAAGCCATCGGGCGGGTAGCACAGATACGCAGTATTTT.

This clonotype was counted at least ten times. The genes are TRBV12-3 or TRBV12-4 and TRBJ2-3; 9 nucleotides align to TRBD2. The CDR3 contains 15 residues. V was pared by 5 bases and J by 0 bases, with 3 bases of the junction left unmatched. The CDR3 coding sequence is TGTGCCAGCAGTGTCACTAGCGGGAGCACAGATACGCAGTATTTT. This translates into CASSVTSGSTDTQYF.

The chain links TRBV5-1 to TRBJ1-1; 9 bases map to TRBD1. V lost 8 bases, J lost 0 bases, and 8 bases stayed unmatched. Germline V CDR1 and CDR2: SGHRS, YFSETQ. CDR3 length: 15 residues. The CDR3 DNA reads TGCGCCAGTAGGACCGGGACAGGGATGAACACTGAAGCTTTCTTT. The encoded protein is CASRTGTGMNTEAFF.